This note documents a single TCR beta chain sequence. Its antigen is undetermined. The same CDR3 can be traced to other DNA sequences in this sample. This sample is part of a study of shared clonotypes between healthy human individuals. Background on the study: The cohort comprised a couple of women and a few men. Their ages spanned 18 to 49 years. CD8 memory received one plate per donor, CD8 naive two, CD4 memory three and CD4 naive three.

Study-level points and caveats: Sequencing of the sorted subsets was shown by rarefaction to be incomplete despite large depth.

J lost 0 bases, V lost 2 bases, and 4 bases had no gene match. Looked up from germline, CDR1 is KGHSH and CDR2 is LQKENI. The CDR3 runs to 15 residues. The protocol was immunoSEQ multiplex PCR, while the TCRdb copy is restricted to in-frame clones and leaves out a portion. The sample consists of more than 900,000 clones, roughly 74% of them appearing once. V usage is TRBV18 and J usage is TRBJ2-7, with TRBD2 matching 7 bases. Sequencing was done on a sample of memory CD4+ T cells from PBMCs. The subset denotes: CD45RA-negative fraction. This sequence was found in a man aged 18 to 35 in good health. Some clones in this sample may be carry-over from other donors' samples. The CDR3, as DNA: TGTGCCAGCTCACCAGCTAGCGGAAGCTCCTACGAGCAGTACTTC. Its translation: CASSPASGSSYEQYF.